This entry features one T cell receptor beta chain sequence. This CDR3 has 15 residues. Trimming cost V 0 bases and J 7 bases; bases outside gene matches: 7. Per the germline V gene, CDR1 is SGDLS and CDR2 is YYNGEE. The data derive from a study of blood T cell repertoires in COVID-19. In the source study's methods: Estimation of nucleated cell counts was performed using reference gene primer amplification. Profiling relied on immunoSEQ multiplex PCR, and the TCRdb table lists in-frame clones only, not all of them. V and J calls and clone size follow that table, whereas D and trimming were derived from the DNA. Here the sample spans 130,000 to 150,000 clones, over 80% being singletons.

The sample was PBMCs or T cells enriched from blood (not recorded which). The rearrangement uses TRBV9 and TRBJ2-1, with 7 nucleotides matching TRBD2. This clonotype was obtained from a woman aged 50 to 60 who had been exposed to COVID-19. The CDR3 DNA follows: TGTGCCAGCAGCGTAGAGGGCGGGAGTGTAAATGAGCAGTTCTTC. It encodes CASSVEGGSVNEQFF. Using reference TRBV9 and TRBJ2-1 for the parts outside the CDR3, the full variable domain is DSGVTQTPKHLITATGQRVTLRCSPRSGDLSVYWYQQSLDQGLQFLIQYYNGEERAKGNILERFSAQQFPDLHSELNLSSLELGDSALYFCASSVEGGSVNEQFFGPGTRLTVL.